These 27 T cell receptor beta chains were all obtained from the same sample, sequenced in a study of T cell responses to AZD1222 COVID-19 vaccine. Assay: immunoSEQ multiplex PCR; the TCRdb copy retains only in-frame clones and omits some. The sample contains 150,000 to 200,000 clones, 94% of which appear only once. The input for sequencing was peripheral blood, taken on day 0 of AZD1222 vaccination. The receptors here all came from an adult in good health.

This sequence joins TRBV19 and TRBJ2-3; weak D call: TRBD2 (6 bases). Trimming took 5 bases from V and 8 from J, leaving 11 bases between them. The germline V gene encodes CDR1 LNHDA and CDR2 SQIVND (reference sequence). This CDR3 comprises 12 residues. The CDR3 DNA reads TGTGCCAGTAGTCGACTAGGGCGTACGCAGTATTTT. Translating it yields CASSRLGRTQYF.

The V and J genes are TRBV3-1 (or the pseudogene TRBV3-2) and TRBJ1-5; D perhaps matches TRBD1 (5 bases). The germline V and J ends were trimmed by 0 bases and 3 bases, with 9 bases remaining between them. This CDR3 is built from 15 residues. Germline V gene data show CDR1 as LGHDT and CDR2 as YNNKEL (reference sequence). The CDR3 loop reads CASSQDMTANQPQHF. As DNA, the CDR3 is TGTGCCAGCAGCCAAGATATGACAGCCAATCAGCCCCAGCATTTT.

This chain links TRBV3-1 (or the pseudogene TRBV3-2) with TRBJ2-1, with D unclear. This CDR3 is built from 16 residues. Germline values: CDR1 LGHDT, CDR2 YNNKEL (reference sequence). Trimming shortened V by 0 bases and J by 0 bases, and 9 bases separated the two germline ends. In DNA form, the CDR3 reads TGTGCCAGCAGCCAAGATCTTCACCTCTCCTACAATGAGCAGTTCTTC. It specifies CASSQDLHLSYNEQFF.

In this sample, this clone turned up once. The chain carries TRBV9 and TRBJ2-2; TRBD2 matches 9 bases. V dropped 3 bases and J dropped 3; count of bases not matched to a gene: 6. From germline, CDR1 is SGDLS and CDR2 YYNGEE. This CDR3 has 16 residues. DNA for the CDR3: TGTGCCAGCAGCGATACTAGCGGGTCTTACACCGGGGAGCTGTTTTTT. It specifies CASSDTSGSYTGELFF.

The rearrangement uses TRBV7-9 and TRBJ2-1; 12 bases are a match to TRBD2. Germline V gene data show CDR1 as SEHNR and CDR2 as FQNEAQ (reference sequence). V gave up 8 bases and J gave up 10 bases; unmatched junction bases: 15. The CDR3 sequence is 16 residues long. CDR3 nucleotide sequence: TGTGCCAGCGGGCGGACTAGCGGGGCCCACAGCAGCGAGCAGTTCTTC. Translation: CASGRTSGAHSSEQFF. Full variable domain (missing parts from reference TRBV7-9 and TRBJ2-1): DTGVSQNPRHKITKRGQNVTFRCDPISEHNRLYWYRQTLGQGPEFLTYFQNEAQLEKSRLLSDRFSAERPKGSFSTLEIQRTEQGDSAMYLCASGRTSGAHSSEQFFGPGTRLTVL.

V is TRBV2 and J is TRBJ1-6; tentatively, D is TRBD1 (6 bases). V was pared by 6 bases and J by 5 bases, with 11 bases between. The germline V gene encodes CDR1 SNHLY and CDR2 FYNNEI. This CDR3 has 14 amino acids. CDR3 DNA: TGTGCCAGCAGGTTGACAGGAGATAATTCACCCCTCCACTTT. It codes for CASRLTGDNSPLHF.

The genes are TRBV28 and TRBJ2-7; 9 bases map to TRBD2. The V segment lost 3 bases and the J segment 7 bases; nucleotides outside the gene matches: 10. Germline V gene lookup returns CDR1 MDHEN and CDR2 SYDVKM. CDR3 length: 15 residues. This CDR3 reads CASSLRGGRASEQYF. The CDR3 DNA follows: TGTGCCAGCAGTTTGCGGGGCGGGAGGGCGTCAGAGCAGTACTTC.

The V and J genes are TRBV11-2 and TRBJ2-3, with D perhaps TRBD1 (6 bases). With 1 base removed from V and 10 bases from J, the gap between germline ends came to 15 bases. The CDR3 runs to 14 residues. The germline CDR1 and CDR2 sequences are SGHAT and FQNNGV. The CDR3 reads CASSLGTSRGSQYF. The CDR3 DNA reads as TGTGCCAGCAGCTTAGGCACCTCGAGGGGGTCGCAGTATTTT.

Only one count was recorded for this clone. A much larger clone differs from this one at a single base, so this may be a read error. In DNA, the CDR3 is TGTGCCAGCAGCGTAGCTTGGAACACTGAAGCTTTCTTT. It specifies CASSVAWNTEAFF. V and J are TRBV9 and TRBJ1-1; D gene unclear. Germline CDR1 reads SGDLS; CDR2 reads YYNGEE. The CDR3 runs 13 residues. The germline V and J ends were trimmed by 0 bases and 1 base, with 4 bases remaining between them.

For the CDR3, the DNA is TGTGCCAGCAGTTTATCGGCAGGGGAACAGCCCCAGCATTTT. Encoded protein: CASSLSAGEQPQHF. V usage is TRBV28 and J usage is TRBJ1-5; weak D call: TRBD1 (6 bases). The germline V and J ends were trimmed by 1 base and 7 bases, with 11 bases remaining between them. Germline V gene lookup returns CDR1 MDHEN and CDR2 SYDVKM. The CDR3 has 14 residues.

The rearrangement links TRBV7-3 to TRBJ2-5; 8 nucleotides match TRBD1. Germline CDR1 SGHTA, CDR2 FQGTGA. Trimming removed 5 bases from V and 7 bases from J; junction bases left unmatched: 9. This CDR3 is 14 amino acids long. This CDR3 is CASSPSTGVGTQYF. CDR3 sequence (DNA): TGTGCCAGCAGCCCCTCGACAGGGGTGGGGACCCAGTACTTC. Complete variable domain (other parts from reference TRBV7-3 and TRBJ2-5): GAGVSQTPSNKVTEKGKYVELRCDPISGHTALYWYRQSLGQGPEFLIYFQGTGAADDSGLPNDRFFAVRPEGSVSTLKIQRTERGDSAVYLCASSPSTGVGTQYFGPGTRLLVL.

V gene TRBV19 combines with J gene TRBJ2-3; D gene uncertain. Germline CDR1 reads LNHDA; CDR2 reads SQIVND (reference sequence). V gave up 1 base and J gave up 2 bases, with 7 bases separating them. CDR3 size: 14 residues. The chain's CDR3 is CASSIVAATDTQYF. DNA of the CDR3: TGTGCCAGTAGTATAGTCGCGGCCACAGATACGCAGTATTTT.

The gene calls are TRBV5-1 and TRBJ2-1; 11 nucleotides agree with TRBD2. Germline values: CDR1 SGHRS, CDR2 YFSETQ. V dropped 5 bases and J dropped 6; count of bases not matched to a gene: 7. The CDR3 has 15 residues. The CDR3 sequence: CASRIGTSGSNEQFF. The DNA of the CDR3 is TGCGCCAGCAGAATTGGAACTAGCGGGAGCAATGAGCAGTTCTTC.

The rearrangement uses TRBV27 and TRBJ2-1, with D maybe TRBD1 (6 bases). CDR3 size: 15 residues. V gave up 6 bases and J gave up 4 bases, with 16 bases separating them. CDR1 is MNHEY and CDR2 is SMNVEV in the germline V gene (reference sequence). Here the CDR3 DNA reads TGTGCCAGCAGATCCGGGACATCGAGTTACAATGAGCAGTTCTTC. It specifies CASRSGTSSYNEQFF.

This rearrangement joins TRBV7-6 to TRBJ2-5; possible D gene TRBD2, 6 bases. The CDR3 length is 17 residues. From germline, CDR1 is SGHVS and CDR2 FNYEAQ. Trimming stripped 1 base from V and 2 bases from J, with 17 bases between. CDR3 in DNA: TGTGCCAGCAGCTTAGAGGTGTTGGCAGGGAGGCAAGAGACCCAGTACTTC. Protein sequence: CASSLEVLAGRQETQYF. Full variable domain (remainder filled in from reference TRBV7-6 and TRBJ2-5): GAGVSQSPRYKVTKRGQDVALRCDPISGHVSLYWYRQALGQGPEFLTYFNYEAQQDKSGLPNDRFSAERPEGSISTLTIQRTEQRDSAMYRCASSLEVLAGRQETQYFGPGTRLLVL.

The genes are TRBV12-3 or TRBV12-4 and TRBJ2-7; a weak D match, TRBD1 (5 bases). Trimming shortened V by 4 bases and J by 5 bases, and 12 bases separated the two germline ends. CDR3 length: 13 amino acids. DNA of the CDR3: TGTGCCAGCAGTTGGTGGGTAGGGGACGAGCAGTACTTC. The encoded protein is CASSWWVGDEQYF.

The chain is built from TRBV2 and TRBJ1-1, with D perhaps matching TRBD1 (5 bases). The CDR3 has 16 amino acids. Trimming cost V 4 bases and J 2 bases, with 17 bases left between them. From germline, CDR1 is SNHLY and CDR2 FYNNEI. CDR3 sequence: CASSGRRQRLNTEAFF. CDR3 DNA sequence: TGTGCCAGCAGTGGCCGTCGACAGAGACTAAACACTGAAGCTTTCTTT.

The chain links TRBV18 to TRBJ2-6, with D perhaps given as TRBD1 or TRBD2 (7 bases each). CDR1 is KGHSH, CDR2 LQKENI, per germline. The CDR3 totals 17 residues. V dropped 3 bases and J dropped 0 bases, with 12 bases sitting between them. DNA for the CDR3: TGTGCCAGCTCACCCGGGGAGGGGGCCTCTGGGGCCAACGTCCTGACTTTC. It specifies CASSPGEGASGANVLTF. Variable domain in full (rest from reference TRBV18 and TRBJ2-6): NAGVMQNPRHLVRRRGQEARLRCSPMKGHSHVYWYRQLPEEGLKFMVYLQKENIIDESGMPKERFSAEFPKEGPSILRIQQVVRGDSAAYFCASSPGEGASGANVLTFGAGSRLTVL.

The chain is built from TRBV2 and TRBJ1-5; D gene ambiguous. CDR1 and CDR2 from the germline V gene are SNHLY and FYNNEI. Trimming stripped 1 base from V and 1 base from J, with 5 bases between. This CDR3 region has 14 residues. CDR3 protein: CASSEGASNQPQHF. The DNA of the CDR3 is TGTGCCAGCAGTGAAGGGGCCAGCAATCAGCCCCAGCATTTT.

The V call is TRBV11-2, the J call TRBJ2-7; D tentatively reads TRBD1 or TRBD2 (6 bases each). V gave up 1 base and J gave up 5 bases, with 15 bases separating them. Germline V gives CDR1 SGHAT, CDR2 FQNNGV. The CDR3 covers 15 residues. CDR3 in amino acids: CASSLGGGHLDEQYF. The CDR3 coding sequence is TGTGCCAGCAGCTTAGGTGGGGGGCATTTGGACGAGCAGTACTTC.

The CDR3 bases are TGCGCCAGCAGTGAGAGGCGTTCCTACGAGCAGTACTTC. This gives the protein CASSERRSYEQYF. The chain uses TRBV10-2 and TRBJ2-7; D gene ambiguous. The V gene's germline CDR1 is WSHSY and CDR2 SAAADI. The germline V and J ends were trimmed by 2 bases and 1 base, with 6 bases remaining between them. This CDR3 region has 13 residues.

The chain uses TRBV11-3 and TRBJ1-1; the D is unclear. Germline-derived CDR1 and CDR2 are SGHNT and YENEEA. The germline V and J ends were trimmed by 3 bases and 4 bases, with 15 bases remaining between them. The CDR3 loop spans 15 amino acids. The CDR3 nucleotides read TGTGCCAGCAGCTTTGTCGGCACCGTGAGCACTGAAGCTTTCTTT. Residues: CASSFVGTVSTEAFF.

CDR3 sequence: CAWSSGLLYEQYF. CDR3 nucleotides: TGTGCCTGGAGTTCGGGACTCCTCTACGAGCAGTACTTC. The gene calls are TRBV30 and TRBJ2-7; D is possibly TRBD2 (6 bases). CDR1 is GTSNPN and CDR2 is SVGIG in the germline V gene (reference sequence). The CDR3 is 13 amino acids. V lost 2 bases, J lost 3 bases, and 11 bases lay in between.

This clone was seen once. The chain combines TRBV9 with TRBJ1-4, with 8 nucleotides matching TRBD1. V shed 3 bases and J 10 bases; nucleotides not matched to a gene: 14. The V gene's germline CDR1 is SGDLS and CDR2 YYNGEE. The length of the CDR3 is 16 residues. In DNA form, the CDR3 reads TGTGCCAGCAGCGAAGATCAGGACAGGGCGTCGGGAAAACTGTTTTTT. This translates into CASSEDQDRASGKLFF.

The DNA of the CDR3 is TGCGCCAGCAGCTTGACCAGGGGCGGTGGCACTGAAGCTTTCTTT. Protein product: CASSLTRGGGTEAFF. This chain links TRBV5-1 with TRBJ1-1; D is possibly TRBD1 (6 bases). The CDR3 has 15 residues. Looked up from germline, CDR1 is SGHRS and CDR2 is YFSETQ. With 1 base removed from V and 4 bases from J, the gap between germline ends came to 14 bases.

This sequence joins TRBV10-3 and TRBJ1-2; D is undetermined. CDR1 ENHRY and CDR2 SYGVKD come from the germline V gene. Trimming shortened V by 3 bases and J by 3 bases, and 17 bases separated the two germline ends. This CDR3 spans 16 amino acids. The CDR3 loop is CAISDPGNRLYYGYTF. CDR3 coding DNA: TGTGCCATCAGTGACCCGGGCAATCGGTTGTACTATGGCTACACCTTC.

This chain links TRBV28 with TRBJ1-1, with TRBD1 matching 7 bases. This CDR3 is 16 amino acids long. The germline gives CDR1 MDHEN, CDR2 SYDVKM. Losses at the gene ends were 6 bases for V and 4 bases for J; bases not matched to a gene: 14. The CDR3 is CASRTRSQGMFTEAFF. Here the CDR3 DNA reads TGTGCCAGCAGGACACGATCACAGGGGATGTTCACTGAAGCTTTCTTT.